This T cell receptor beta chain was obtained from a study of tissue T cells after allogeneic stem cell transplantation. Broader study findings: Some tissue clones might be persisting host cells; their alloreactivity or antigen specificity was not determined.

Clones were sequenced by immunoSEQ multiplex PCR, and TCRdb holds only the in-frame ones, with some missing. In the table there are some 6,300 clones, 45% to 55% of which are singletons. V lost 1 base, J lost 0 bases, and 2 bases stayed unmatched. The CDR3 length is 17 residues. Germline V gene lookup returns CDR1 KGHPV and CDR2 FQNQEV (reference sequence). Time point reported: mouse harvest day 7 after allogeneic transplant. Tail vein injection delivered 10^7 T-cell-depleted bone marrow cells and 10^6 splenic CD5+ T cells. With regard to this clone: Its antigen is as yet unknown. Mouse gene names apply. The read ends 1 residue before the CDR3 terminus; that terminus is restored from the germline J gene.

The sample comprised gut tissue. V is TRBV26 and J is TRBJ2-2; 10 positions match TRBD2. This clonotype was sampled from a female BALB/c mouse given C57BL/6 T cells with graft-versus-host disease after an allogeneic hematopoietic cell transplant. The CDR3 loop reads CASSLYWGGPNTGQLYF. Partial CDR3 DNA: TGTGCCAGCAGTCTGTACTGGGGGGGTCCAAACACCGGGCAGCTCTAC.